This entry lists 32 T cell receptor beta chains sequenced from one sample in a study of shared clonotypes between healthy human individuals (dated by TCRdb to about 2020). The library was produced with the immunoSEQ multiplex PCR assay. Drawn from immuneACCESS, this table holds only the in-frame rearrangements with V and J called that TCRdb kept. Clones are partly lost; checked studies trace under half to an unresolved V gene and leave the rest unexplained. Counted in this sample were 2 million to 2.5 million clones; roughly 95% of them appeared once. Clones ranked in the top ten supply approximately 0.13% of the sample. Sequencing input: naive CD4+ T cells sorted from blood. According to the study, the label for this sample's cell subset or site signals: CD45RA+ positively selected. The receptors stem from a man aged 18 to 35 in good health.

CDR3 DNA: TGTGCCAGCAGGCCCCCGGGAGAGGGGTCACCCCTCCACTTT. Its translation is CASRPPGEGSPLHF. The rearrangement links TRBV6-5 to TRBJ1-6, with a weak D call TRBD1 (5 bases). The CDR3 sequence is 14 residues long. V lost 6 bases to trimming and J lost 10 bases, with 16 bases between them. Germline-derived CDR1 and CDR2 are MNHEY and SVGAGI.

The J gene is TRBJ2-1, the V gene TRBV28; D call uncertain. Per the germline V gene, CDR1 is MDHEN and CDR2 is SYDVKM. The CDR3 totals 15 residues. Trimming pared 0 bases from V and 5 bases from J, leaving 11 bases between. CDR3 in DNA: TGTGCCAGCAGTTTATGGTACATGGCAAACAATGAGCAGTTCTTC. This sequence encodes CASSLWYMANNEQFF.

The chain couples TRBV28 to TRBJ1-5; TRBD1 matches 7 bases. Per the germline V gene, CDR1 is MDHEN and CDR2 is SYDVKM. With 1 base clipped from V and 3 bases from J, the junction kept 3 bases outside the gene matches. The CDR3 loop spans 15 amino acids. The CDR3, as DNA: TGTGCCAGCAGTTTATCCGACAGGGACAATCAGCCCCAGCATTTT. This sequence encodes CASSLSDRDNQPQHF.

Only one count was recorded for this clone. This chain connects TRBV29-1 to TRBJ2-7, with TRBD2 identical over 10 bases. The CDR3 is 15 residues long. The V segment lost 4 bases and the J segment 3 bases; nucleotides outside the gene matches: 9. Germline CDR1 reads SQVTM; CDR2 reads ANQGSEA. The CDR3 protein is CSVVLSSGRFYEQYF. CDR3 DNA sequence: TGCAGCGTTGTGTTGAGTAGCGGGAGGTTCTACGAGCAGTACTTC.

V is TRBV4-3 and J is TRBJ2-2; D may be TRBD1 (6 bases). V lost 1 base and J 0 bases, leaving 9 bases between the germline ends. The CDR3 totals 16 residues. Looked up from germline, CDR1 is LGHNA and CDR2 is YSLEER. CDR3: CASSQGGTPNTGELFF. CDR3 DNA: TGCGCCAGCAGCCAAGGAGGGACACCGAACACCGGGGAGCTGTTTTTT.

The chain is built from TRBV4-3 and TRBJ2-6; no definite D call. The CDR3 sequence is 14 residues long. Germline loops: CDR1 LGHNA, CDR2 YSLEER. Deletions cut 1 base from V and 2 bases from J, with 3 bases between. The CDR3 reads CASSQVPGANVLTF. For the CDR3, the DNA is TGCGCCAGCAGCCAAGTTCCTGGGGCCAACGTCCTGACTTTC.

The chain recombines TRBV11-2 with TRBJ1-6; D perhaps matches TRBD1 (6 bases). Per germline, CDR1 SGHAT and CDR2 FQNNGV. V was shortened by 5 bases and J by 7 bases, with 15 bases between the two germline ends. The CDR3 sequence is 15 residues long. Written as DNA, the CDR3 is TGTGCCAGCAGCCCCCGGGCAGGGGACAATTCACCCCTCCACTTT. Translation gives CASSPRAGDNSPLHF. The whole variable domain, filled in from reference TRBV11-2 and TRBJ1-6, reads EAGVAQSPRYKIIEKRQSVAFWCNPISGHATLYWYQQILGQGPKLLIQFQNNGVVDDSQLPKDRFSAERLKGVDSTLKIQPAKLEDSAVYLCASSPRAGDNSPLHFGNGTRLTVT.

The CDR3 region is CASSLDGTGTYEQYF. In DNA, the CDR3 is TGCGCCAGCAGCTTGGACGGGACAGGTACCTACGAGCAGTACTTC. This rearrangement joins TRBV5-1 to TRBJ2-7, with 8 bases fitting TRBD1. The CDR3 spans 15 residues. CDR1 is SGHRS, CDR2 YFSETQ, per germline. Trimming at V came to 0 bases and at J to 2 bases, leaving 4 bases not matched to a gene.

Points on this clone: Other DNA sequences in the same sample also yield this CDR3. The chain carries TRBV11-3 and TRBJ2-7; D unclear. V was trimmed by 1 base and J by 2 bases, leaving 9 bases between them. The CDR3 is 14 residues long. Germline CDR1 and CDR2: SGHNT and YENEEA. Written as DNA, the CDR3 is TGTGCCAGCAGCTTAGGGCAGCCCCCCTACGAGCAGTACTTC. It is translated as CASSLGQPPYEQYF. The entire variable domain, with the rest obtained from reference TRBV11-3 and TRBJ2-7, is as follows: EAGVVQSPRYKIIEKKQPVAFWCNPISGHNTLYWYLQNLGQGPELLIRYENEEAVDDSQLPKDRFSAERLKGVDSTLKIQPAELGDSAVYLCASSLGQPPYEQYFGPGTRLTVT.

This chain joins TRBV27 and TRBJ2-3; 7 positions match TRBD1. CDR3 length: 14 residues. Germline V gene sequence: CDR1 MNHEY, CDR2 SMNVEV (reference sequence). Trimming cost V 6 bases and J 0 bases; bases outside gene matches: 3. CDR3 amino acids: CASSLQGSTDTQYF. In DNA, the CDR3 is TGTGCCAGCAGCCTACAGGGGAGCACAGATACGCAGTATTTT.

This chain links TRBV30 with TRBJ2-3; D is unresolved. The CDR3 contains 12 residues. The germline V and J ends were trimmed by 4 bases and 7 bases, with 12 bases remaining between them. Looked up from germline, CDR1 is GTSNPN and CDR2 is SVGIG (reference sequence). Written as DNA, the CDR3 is TGTGCCTGGAATGACCTCGACAATACGCAGTATTTT. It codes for CAWNDLDNTQYF.

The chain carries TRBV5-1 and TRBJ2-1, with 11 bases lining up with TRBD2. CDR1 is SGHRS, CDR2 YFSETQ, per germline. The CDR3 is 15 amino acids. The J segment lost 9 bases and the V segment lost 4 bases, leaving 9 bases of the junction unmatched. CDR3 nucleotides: TGCGCCAGCAGCGCGGTGACTAGCGGGGTGGGTGAGCAGTTCTTC. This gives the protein CASSAVTSGVGEQFF.

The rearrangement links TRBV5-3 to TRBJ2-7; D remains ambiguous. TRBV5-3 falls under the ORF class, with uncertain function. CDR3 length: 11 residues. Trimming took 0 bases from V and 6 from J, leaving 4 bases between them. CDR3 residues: CARSLVAEQYF. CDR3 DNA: TGTGCCAGAAGCTTGGTGGCCGAGCAGTACTTC.

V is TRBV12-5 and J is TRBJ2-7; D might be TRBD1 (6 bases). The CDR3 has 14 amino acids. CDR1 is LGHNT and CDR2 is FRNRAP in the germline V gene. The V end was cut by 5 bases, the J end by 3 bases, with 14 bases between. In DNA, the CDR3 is TGTGCTAGTGGTCCCGGACAGAAGAACTACGAGCAGTACTTC. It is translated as CASGPGQKNYEQYF.

CDR3 bases: TGTGCCAGCAGCTTAGTAGGGAACGGTGAAAAACTGTTTTTT. Translation: CASSLVGNGEKLFF. The V gene is TRBV7-9, the J gene TRBJ1-4; no definite D call. V lost 1 base to trimming and J lost 7 bases, with 10 bases between them. Germline V gene data show CDR1 as SEHNR and CDR2 as FQNEAQ (reference sequence). The CDR3 contains 14 residues. Looking up the rest from reference TRBV7-9 and TRBJ1-4 gives the full variable domain: DTGVSQNPRHKITKRGQNVTFRCDPISEHNRLYWYRQTLGQGPEFLTYFQNEAQLEKSRLLSDRFSAERPKGSFSTLEIQRTEQGDSAMYLCASSLVGNGEKLFFGSGTQLSVL.

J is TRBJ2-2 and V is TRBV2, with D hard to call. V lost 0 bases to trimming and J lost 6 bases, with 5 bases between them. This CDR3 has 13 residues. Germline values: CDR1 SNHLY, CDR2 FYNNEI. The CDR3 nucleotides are TGTGCCAGCAGTGAAGCCGTGGCCGGGGAGCTGTTTTTT. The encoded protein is CASSEAVAGELFF. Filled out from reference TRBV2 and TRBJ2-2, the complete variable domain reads EPEVTQTPSHQVTQMGQEVILRCVPISNHLYFYWYRQILGQKVEFLVSFYNNEISEKSEIFDDQFSVERPDGSNFTLKIRSTKLEDSAMYFCASSEAVAGELFFGEGSRLTVL.

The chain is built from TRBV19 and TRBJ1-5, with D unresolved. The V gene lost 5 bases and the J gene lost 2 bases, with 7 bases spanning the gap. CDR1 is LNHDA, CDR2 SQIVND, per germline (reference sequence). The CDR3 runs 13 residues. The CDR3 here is CASSETGNQPQHF. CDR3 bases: TGTGCCAGTAGTGAAACAGGCAATCAGCCCCAGCATTTT.

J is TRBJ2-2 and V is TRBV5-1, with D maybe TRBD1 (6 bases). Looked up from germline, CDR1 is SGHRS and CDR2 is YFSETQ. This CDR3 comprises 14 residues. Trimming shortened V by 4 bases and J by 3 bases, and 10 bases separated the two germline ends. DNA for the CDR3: TGCGCCAGCAGCCCCAGACAGGACACCGGGGAGCTGTTTTTT. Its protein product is CASSPRQDTGELFF.

This CDR3 reads CAISDSVSNQPQHF. CDR3 coding DNA: TGTGCCATCAGTGATTCAGTAAGCAATCAGCCCCAGCATTTT. The chain carries TRBV10-3 and TRBJ1-5, with no clear D. The CDR3 is 14 residues long. From germline, CDR1 is ENHRY and CDR2 SYGVKD. V gave up 3 bases and J gave up 1 base, with 7 bases separating them.

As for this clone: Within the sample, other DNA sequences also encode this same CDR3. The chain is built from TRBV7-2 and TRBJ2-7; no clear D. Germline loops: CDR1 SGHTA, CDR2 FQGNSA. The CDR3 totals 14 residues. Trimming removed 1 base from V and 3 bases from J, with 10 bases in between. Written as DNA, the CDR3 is TGTGCCAGCAGCTTAGGTGGCTCCCTCTACGAGCAGTACTTC. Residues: CASSLGGSLYEQYF.

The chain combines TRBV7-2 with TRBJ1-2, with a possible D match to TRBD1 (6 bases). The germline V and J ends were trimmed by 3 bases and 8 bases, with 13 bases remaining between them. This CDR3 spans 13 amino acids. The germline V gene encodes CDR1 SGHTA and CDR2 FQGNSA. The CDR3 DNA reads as TGTGCCAGCAGCTTTCGGACAGATCGCGGCTACACCTTC. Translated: CASSFRTDRGYTF.

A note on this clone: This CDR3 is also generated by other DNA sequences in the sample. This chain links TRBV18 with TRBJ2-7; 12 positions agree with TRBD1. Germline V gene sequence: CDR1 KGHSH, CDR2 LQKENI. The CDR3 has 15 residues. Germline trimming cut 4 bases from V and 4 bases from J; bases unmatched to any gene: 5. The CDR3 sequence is CASSLGTGGGYEQYF. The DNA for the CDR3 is TGTGCCAGCTCACTTGGGACAGGGGGCGGATACGAGCAGTACTTC.

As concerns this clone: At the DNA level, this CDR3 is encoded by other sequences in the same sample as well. In DNA, the CDR3 is TGTGCCAGCAGCCAAGTAGCGGGGAATGAGCAGTTCTTC. It translates to CASSQVAGNEQFF. The chain recombines TRBV4-2 with TRBJ2-1; TRBD2 agrees at 8 bases. The CDR3 spans 13 residues. The J segment lost 7 bases and the V segment lost 1 base, leaving 0 bases of the junction unmatched. The germline V gene has CDR1 LGHNA and CDR2 YNFKEQ.

As DNA, the CDR3 is TGCGCCAGCAGTTCCGAAGGGGGGAACCAAGAGACCCAGTACTTC. It translates to CASSSEGGNQETQYF. V usage is TRBV5-1 and J usage is TRBJ2-5; D possibly matches TRBD1 or TRBD2 (6 bases each). CDR1 is SGHRS, CDR2 YFSETQ, per germline. This CDR3 is 15 amino acids long. V lost 5 bases and J 0 bases, leaving 14 bases between the germline ends.

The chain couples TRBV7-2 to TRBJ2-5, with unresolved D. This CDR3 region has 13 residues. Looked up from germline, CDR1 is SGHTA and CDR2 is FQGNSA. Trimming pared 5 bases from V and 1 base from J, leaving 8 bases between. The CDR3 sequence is CASSPRAQETQYF. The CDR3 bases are TGTGCCAGCAGCCCCCGGGCCCAAGAGACCCAGTACTTC.

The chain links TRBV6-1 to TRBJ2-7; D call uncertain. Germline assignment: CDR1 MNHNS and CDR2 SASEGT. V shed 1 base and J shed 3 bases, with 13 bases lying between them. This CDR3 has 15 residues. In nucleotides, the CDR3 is TGTGCCAGCAGTGAAGAAAAGGGTCCCCTCTACGAGCAGTACTTC. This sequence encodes CASSEEKGPLYEQYF.

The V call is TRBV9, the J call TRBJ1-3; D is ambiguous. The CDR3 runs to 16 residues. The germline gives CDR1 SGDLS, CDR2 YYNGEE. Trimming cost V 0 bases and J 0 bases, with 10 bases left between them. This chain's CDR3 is CASSVAQLDSGNTIYF. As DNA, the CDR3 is TGTGCCAGCAGCGTAGCCCAATTAGACTCTGGAAACACCATATATTTT.

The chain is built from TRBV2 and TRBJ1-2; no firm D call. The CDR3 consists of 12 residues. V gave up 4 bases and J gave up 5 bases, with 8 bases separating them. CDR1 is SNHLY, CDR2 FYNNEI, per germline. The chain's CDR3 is CASSAQQYGYTF. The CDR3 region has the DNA TGTGCCAGCAGTGCCCAACAGTATGGCTACACCTTC.

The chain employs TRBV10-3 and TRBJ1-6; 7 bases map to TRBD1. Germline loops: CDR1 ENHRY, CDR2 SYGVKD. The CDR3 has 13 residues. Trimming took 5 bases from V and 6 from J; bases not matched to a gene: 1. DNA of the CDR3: TGTGCCATCAGTCGGGACAGTAATTCACCCCTCCACTTT. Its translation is CAISRDSNSPLHF.

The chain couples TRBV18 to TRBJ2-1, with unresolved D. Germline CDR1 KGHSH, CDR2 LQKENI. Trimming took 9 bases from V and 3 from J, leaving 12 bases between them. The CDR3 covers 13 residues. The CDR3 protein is CASSTARYNEQFF. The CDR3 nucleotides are TGTGCCAGTAGCACCGCCCGCTACAATGAGCAGTTCTTC.

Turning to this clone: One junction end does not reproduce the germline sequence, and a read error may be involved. CDR3 protein: CASSRRTGELFF. CDR3 nucleotides: TGTGCTAGCAGCCGTAGAACCGGGGAGCTGTTTTTT. The chain carries TRBV7-7 and TRBJ2-2; no definite D call. Germline V gives CDR1 SSHAT, CDR2 FNYEAQ (reference sequence). There are 12 residues in the CDR3.

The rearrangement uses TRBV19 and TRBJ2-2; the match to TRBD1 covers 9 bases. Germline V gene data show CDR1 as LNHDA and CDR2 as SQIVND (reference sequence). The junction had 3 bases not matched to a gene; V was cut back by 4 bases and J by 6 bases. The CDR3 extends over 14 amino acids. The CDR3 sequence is CASSTDRGSGELFF. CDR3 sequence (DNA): TGTGCCAGTAGTACGGACAGGGGATCCGGGGAGCTGTTTTTT.